Listed below are T cell receptor beta chains from one sample, sequenced in a study of T-cell memory formation after mild COVID-19. From the 5' RACE reads, TCRdb called clonotypes with MiXCR, one entry per CDR3 protein. The profile shows more than 120,000 distinct CDR3 sequences, roughly a fifth of them singletons. The specimen sequenced was PBMCs or a T cell subset sorted from them (not recorded which). All receptors derive from an adult woman who had mild COVID-19 (a few samples of this study predate the infection). Cell type and time point are not known. The CDR3 runs from the conserved cysteine through the conserved F or W. Each record gives: V gene, clone size, D gene, J gene, CDR3 DNA, CDR3 protein. The D gene is left open where the match is weak. Clone size, where shown, is once, few, many, or a class for clones that have expanded.

TRBV5-1,few,-,TRBJ2-2,TGCGCCAGCAGCTTGGTGGGGAACACCGGGGAGCTGTTTTTT,CASSLVGNTGELFF
TRBV7-2,-,-,TRBJ1-6,TGTGCCAGCAGCTTAACACTGTATTCACCCCTCCACTTT,CASSLTLYSPLHF
TRBV4-1,few,TRBD2,TRBJ2-3,TGCGCCAGCAGCCGTGATAGCGGGAGGCCCCGGTCTTTT,CASSRDSGRPRSF
TRBV6-2/TRBV6-3,few,TRBD2,TRBJ2-1,TGTGCCATCGCCGGGACTAGGGGCCCTAATGAGCAGTTCTTC,CAIAGTRGPNEQFF
TRBV12-3/TRBV12-4,few,-,TRBJ2-3,TGTGCCAGCACCCTTACGGCCGGCACAGATACGCAGTATTTT,CASTLTAGTDTQYF
TRBV4-2,few,-,TRBJ1-3,TGTGCCAGCAGCCAAGAGGGGACCTACTCTGGAAACACCATATATTTT,CASSQEGTYSGNTIYF
TRBV20-1,-,TRBD2,TRBJ2-1,TGCAGTGCGGGGGATAGCGGGAGGGCCAATGAGCAGTTCTTC,CSAGDSGRANEQFF
TRBV30,few,-,TRBJ1-5,TGTGCCTGGAGTGGGCGTCAGGGCAATCAGCCCCAGCATTTT,CAWSGRQGNQPQHF
TRBV4-3,-,-,TRBJ2-7,TGCGCCCCTTTGGACAGCTCCTACGAGCAGTACTTC,CAPLDSSYEQYF
TRBV20-1,few,-,TRBJ1-5,TGCAGTGCTAGTAAATTGAGCCAGCGATATCAGCCCCAGCATTTT,CSASKLSQRYQPQHF
TRBV7-3,few,-,TRBJ2-1,TGTGCCAGCAGCCTCACTGCTACAGTGAACAATGAGCAGTTCTTC,CASSLTATVNNEQFF
TRBV5-5,-,-,TRBJ1-1,TGTGCCAGCAGCTTGAGTGGTACGGGGAAGATTGAAGCTTTCTTT,CASSLSGTGKIEAFF
TRBV20-1,-,TRBD1,TRBJ1-1,TGCAGTGCTAGAGATACCCTGGACAGGGCATTGAGATCGACTGAAGCTTTCTTT,CSARDTLDRALRSTEAFF
TRBV6-5,few,TRBD2,TRBJ2-5,TGTGCCAGCAGTTACCCCCCCGGGGAGGGGTGGGGGACCCAGTACTTC,CASSYPPGEGWGTQYF
TRBV7-9,-,-,TRBJ2-1,TGTGCCAGCAGCTTAGTTCCCTCCAGGGATAATGAGCAGTTCTTC,CASSLVPSRDNEQFF
TRBV6-1,few,-,TRBJ1-1,TGTGCCAGCATTGGGGGGAACACTGAAGCTTTCTTT,CASIGGNTEAFF
TRBV3-1,many,-,TRBJ2-7,TGTGCCAGCAGCCCGAGTTTCTCGCCTACCTACGAGCAGTACTTC,CASSPSFSPTYEQYF
TRBV4-2,-,TRBD2,TRBJ2-1,TGTGCCAGCAGCCCCCTGACTAGCGGGAGGGCAAACTCCTACAATGAGCAGTTCTTC,CASSPLTSGRANSYNEQFF
TRBV5-5,few,TRBD2,TRBJ2-1,TGTGCCAGCAGCTTGAGCCTAGCGGGAGGGTTCAATGAGCAGTTCTTC,CASSLSLAGGFNEQFF
TRBV7-2,-,-,TRBJ2-7,TGTGCCAGCAGCTTAGCACAGTCGATAGTTTCCTACGAGCAGTACTTC,CASSLAQSIVSYEQYF
TRBV30,few,TRBD1,TRBJ1-1,TGTGCCTGGAGTGACCTTCTGACAGGGTCGAGTACTGAAGCTTTCTTT,CAWSDLLTGSSTEAFF
TRBV6-1,-,TRBD1,TRBJ1-1,TGTGCCAGCAAGACCGGGACAGGGAACACTGAAGCTTTCTTT,CASKTGTGNTEAFF
TRBV7-9,-,-,TRBJ2-1,TGTGCCAGCACCGGGGGTGAGCAGTTCTTC,CASTGGEQFF
TRBV12-3/TRBV12-4,-,TRBD2,TRBJ2-7,TGTGCCAGCACCCCACCGGGGGCTAGCGGGACTAAGCAGTACTTC,CASTPPGASGTKQYF
TRBV7-3,few,-,TRBJ2-6,TGTGCCAGCAGCTTAAGTATCCGGCTGGCCAACGTCCTGACTTTC,CASSLSIRLANVLTF
TRBV7-2,-,-,TRBJ1-1,TGTGCCAGCAGCCTCCGGGACCTAATCCAAGGCGTGTCTTTCTTT,CASSLRDLIQGVSFF
TRBV7-2,-,-,TRBJ2-1,TGTGCCAGCAGCCCTCGACGGGGGTCGTCCTACAATGAGCAGTTCTTC,CASSPRRGSSYNEQFF
TRBV3-1,few,-,TRBJ1-5,TGTGCCAGCAGCCAACAGGGGAATCAGCCCCAGCATTTT,CASSQQGNQPQHF
TRBV6-1,few,TRBD2,TRBJ2-3,TGTGCCAGCAGTGAATTCACTAGCGGGGATATCGTAGATACGCAGTATTTT,CASSEFTSGDIVDTQYF
TRBV29-1,few,TRBD1,TRBJ1-5,TGCAGCGTTGCGGACAGGAGCAATCAGCCCCAGCATTTT,CSVADRSNQPQHF
TRBV12-3/TRBV12-4,-,-,TRBJ2-1,TGTGCCAGCAGCCGTACCCTCCAGGGGCAGTTCTTC,CASSRTLQGQFF
TRBV19,few,TRBD2,TRBJ2-1,TGTGCCAGTAGTATAGGGACTAGCGGGGGACCCTTTGACAATGAGCAGTTCTTC,CASSIGTSGGPFDNEQFF
TRBV6-2/TRBV6-3,-,TRBD1,TRBJ2-2,TGTGCCAGCAGTCAGACAGGGACCGGGGAGCTGTTTTTT,CASSQTGTGELFF
TRBV7-8,-,-,TRBJ2-1,TGTGCCAGCAGCTCTATATACCCCGGGGCAGGGGGGCTATCCTACAATGAGCAGTTCTTC,CASSSIYPGAGGLSYNEQFF
TRBV5-1,once,-,TRBJ1-3,TGCGCCAGCAGCTTGTCGGGACTCCCCTCTGGAAACACCATATATTTT,CASSLSGLPSGNTIYF
TRBV20-1,-,TRBD2,TRBJ2-1,TGCAGTGCTAGAGATCCGGGCGGGAGGGCTTACAATGAGCAGTTCTTC,CSARDPGGRAYNEQFF